The 16 T cell receptor beta chains given below trace back to one sample, sequenced in a study of human T cells and chemical hapten exposure. Stated time point: patch test 3, about 24 weeks after DPC sensitization. The treatment is: therapeutic diphenylcyclopropenone sensitization with weekly scalp DPC. TCRdb reanalysed the RACE reads using MiXCR and keeps one entry per CDR3 protein. The sample carries approximately 97,000 distinct CDR3 sequences, 27% recorded once. Here the sequenced sample was whole blood, taken in connection with sensitization to the hapten diphenylcyclopropenone (DPC). The receptors here all came from a man in his forties with alopecia areata. Some clones in this sample may be carry-over from other donors' samples.

This clonotype was detected only once. V gene TRBV4-1 combines with J gene TRBJ1-1; D gene uncertain. The CDR3 covers 17 residues. V was shortened by 0 bases and J by 1 base, with 15 bases between the two germline ends. CDR1 MGHRA and CDR2 YSYEKL come from the germline V gene. The CDR3 nucleotides are TGCGCCAGCAGCCAAGATCGGGGTCGGGCGGCGAACACTGAAGCTTTCTTT. Translating gives CASSQDRGRAANTEAFF.

The chain is built from TRBV11-2 and TRBJ2-4; D call uncertain. The CDR3 sequence is 12 residues long. CDR1 is SGHAT and CDR2 is FQNNGV in the germline V gene. The germline V and J ends were trimmed by 2 bases and 3 bases, with 2 bases remaining between them. For the CDR3, the DNA is TGTGCCAGCAGCTTACTCAAAAACATTCAGTACTTC. Protein sequence: CASSLLKNIQYF.

The chain uses TRBV6-1 and TRBJ1-5, with 11 bases that match TRBD1. The germline V gene has CDR1 MNHNS and CDR2 SASEGT. The CDR3 is 15 amino acids. V lost 7 bases and J lost 5; bases outside the gene matches: 7. The CDR3 protein is CASITGTGGHQPQHF. Written as DNA, the CDR3 is TGTGCCAGCATTACCGGGACAGGGGGACATCAGCCCCAGCATTTT.

This clonotype was counted at least ten times. This chain joins TRBV5-4 and TRBJ2-1; 16 bases are a match to TRBD2. Germline loops: CDR1 SGHNT, CDR2 YYREEE (reference sequence). The CDR3 loop spans 18 amino acids. Unmatched junction bases numbered 11, after V lost 4 bases and J lost 7 bases. CDR3 sequence (DNA): TGTGCCAGCAGCCGACCGGGACTAGCGGGAGGGCCAGGAAATGAGCAGTTCTTC. It encodes CASSRPGLAGGPGNEQFF.

The table lists this clonotype with a few counts. This chain links TRBV20-1 with TRBJ2-5, with D maybe TRBD2 (6 bases). The ends were cut back, 0 bases at V and 1 base at J, with 15 bases in the middle. The CDR3 totals 16 residues. Looked up from germline, CDR1 is DFQATT and CDR2 is SNEGSKA (reference sequence). The CDR3 protein is CSARDKGPGVQETQYF. For the CDR3, the DNA is TGCAGTGCTAGAGATAAGGGGCCGGGGGTCCAAGAGACCCAGTACTTC.

There are a few counts of this clonotype. The rearrangement uses TRBV6-1 and TRBJ1-1; 8 positions agree with TRBD1. This CDR3 spans 14 amino acids. Germline loops: CDR1 MNHNS, CDR2 SASEGT. Trimming cost V 3 bases and J 5 bases; bases outside gene matches: 5. DNA of the CDR3: TGTGCCAGCAGTGACAGACAGGGGCAAACTGAAGCTTTCTTT. It is translated as CASSDRQGQTEAFF.

The chain joins TRBV28 to TRBJ2-4; 9 bases fit TRBD2. The CDR3 extends over 18 amino acids. Per germline, CDR1 MDHEN and CDR2 SYDVKM. J was trimmed by 1 base and V by 3 bases; bases with no gene match: 10. The CDR3 DNA reads as TGTGCCAGCAGTTTGGACTGGCGGGAGGGTCTGGCCAAAAACATTCAGTACTTC. Translated, it gives CASSLDWREGLAKNIQYF.

In its sample, this clonotype was seen a few times. The chain has TRBV28 and TRBJ2-1; no reliable D call. The germline V gene encodes CDR1 MDHEN and CDR2 SYDVKM. This CDR3 is built from 12 residues. V was trimmed by 5 bases and J by 5 bases, leaving 7 bases between them. CDR3 bases: TGTGCCAGCAGTCCATTTCACAATGAGCAGTTCTTC. Its protein is CASSPFHNEQFF. Together with reference TRBV28 and TRBJ2-1, the CDR3 gives the full variable domain: DVKVTQSSRYLVKRTGEKVFLECVQDMDHENMFWYRQDPGLGLRLIYFSYDVKMKEKGDIPEGYSVSREKKERFSLILESASTNQTSMYLCASSPFHNEQFFGPGTRLTVL.

The V gene is TRBV3-1, the J gene TRBJ2-3, with 11 nucleotides matching TRBD2. From germline, CDR1 is LGHDT and CDR2 YNNKEL (reference sequence). This CDR3 contains 15 residues. Germline trimming cut 3 bases from V and 3 bases from J; bases unmatched to any gene: 2. CDR3 nucleotide sequence: TGTGCCAGCAGCCACCTAGCGGGAGGTACAGATACGCAGTATTTT. Residues: CASSHLAGGTDTQYF.

This clonotype showed up just a few times. The rearrangement links TRBV15 to TRBJ2-7; TRBD2 matches at 8 bases. The CDR3 has 16 residues. In germline, CDR1 is LNHNV, CDR2 YYDKDF (reference sequence). J lost 7 bases, V lost 2 bases, and 13 bases had no gene match. In nucleotides, the CDR3 is TGTGCCACCAGCAGACTTCCGTTAGCGGGGCCCCGTGAGCAGTACTTC. Its translation is CATSRLPLAGPREQYF. Together with reference TRBV15 and TRBJ2-7, the CDR3 gives the full variable domain: DAMVIQNPRYQVTQFGKPVTLSCSQTLNHNVMYWYQQKSSQAPKLLFHYYDKDFNNEADTPDNFQSRRPNTSFCFLDIRSPGLGDTAMYLCATSRLPLAGPREQYFGPGTRLTVT.

The chain employs TRBV12-3 or TRBV12-4 and TRBJ2-2; unclear D gene. Trimming took 1 base from V and 3 from J, leaving 6 bases between them. The CDR3 has 14 amino acids. The CDR3 coding sequence is TGTGCCAGCAGTTTAGTTTTGGACACCGGGGAGCTGTTTTTT. It translates to CASSLVLDTGELFF.

The V call is TRBV12-3 or TRBV12-4, the J call TRBJ2-3; 15 bases line up with TRBD2. Trimming at V came to 5 bases and at J to 5 bases, leaving 11 bases not matched to a gene. The CDR3 loop spans 18 amino acids. The CDR3 spells CASSPFGLAGGPKDTQYF. CDR3 nucleotides: TGTGCCAGCAGTCCCTTCGGACTAGCGGGAGGGCCGAAAGATACGCAGTATTTT.

The rearrangement joins TRBV20-1 to TRBJ1-5; no clear D. Germline V lookup: CDR1 DFQATT, CDR2 SNEGSKA (reference sequence). The length of the CDR3 is 14 residues. V was cut by 2 bases and J by 3 bases, with 11 bases left in between. The DNA for the CDR3 is TGCAGTGCTAGACCCAGGCGTTCCAATCAGCCCCAGCATTTT. This translates into CSARPRRSNQPQHF.

The J gene is TRBJ1-3, the V gene TRBV20-1; D not certain. Germline CDR1 reads DFQATT; CDR2 reads SNEGSKA (reference sequence). The CDR3 extends over 14 amino acids. Trimming took 6 bases from V and 1 from J, leaving 13 bases between them. The CDR3 spells CSALARKSGNTIYF. The CDR3 DNA sequence: TGCAGTGCCCTAGCGAGGAAATCTGGAAACACCATATATTTT.

The chain carries TRBV6-2 or TRBV6-3 and TRBJ2-7, with 12 bases matching TRBD2. Germline lookup yields CDR1 MNHEY and CDR2 SVGEGT. The ends lost 6 bases at V and 1 base at J; junction bases unmatched: 4. This CDR3 spans 15 amino acids. CDR3 sequence: CASRMTSGRSYEQYF. DNA for the CDR3: TGTGCCAGCAGAATGACTAGCGGGAGATCCTACGAGCAGTACTTC.

V usage is TRBV5-1 and J usage is TRBJ2-6; no definite D call. The V gene lost 1 base and the J gene lost 0 bases, with 8 bases spanning the gap. The CDR3 length is 16 residues. The germline CDR1 and CDR2 sequences are SGHRS and YFSETQ. The CDR3 DNA sequence: TGCGCCAGCAGCTTGCAGGCAAGCTCTGGGGCCAACGTCCTGACTTTC. Its protein product is CASSLQASSGANVLTF.